Each of the 16 T cell receptor beta chains below was sequenced from the same sample in a study of blood T cell repertoires in COVID-19. Method: immunoSEQ multiplex PCR; TCRdb's copy keeps in-frame clones and lacks some. Among approximately 240,000 clones listed, 70% to 90% were seen once. The sequencing sample was made of peripheral blood. These receptors all come from a woman between 40 and 55 years old who had recovered from COVID-19.

V and J are TRBV19 and TRBJ1-4, with D unresolved. Trimming shortened V by 9 bases and J by 0 bases, and 20 bases separated the two germline ends. Germline CDR1 LNHDA, CDR2 SQIVND (reference sequence). The CDR3 is 17 amino acids. CDR3 sequence reads: CASRPGRQFTTNEKLFF. CDR3 in DNA: TGTGCCAGCCGCCCGGGTCGTCAGTTCACAACTAATGAAAAACTGTTTTTT.

The chain joins TRBV5-4 to TRBJ2-7; 8 bases line up with TRBD2. This CDR3 is built from 14 residues. V shed 5 bases, J shed 0 bases, and the junction held 4 bases outside the gene matches. Germline loops: CDR1 SGHNT, CDR2 YYREEE (reference sequence). CDR3 protein: CASRRSGSSYEQYF. The CDR3 DNA reads TGTGCCAGCAGGAGGAGCGGGAGCTCCTACGAGCAGTACTTC.

V usage is TRBV7-2 and J usage is TRBJ2-7; the match to TRBD1 covers 9 bases. From germline, CDR1 is SGHTA and CDR2 FQGNSA. Trimming took 7 bases from V and 5 from J; bases not matched to a gene: 12. The CDR3 totals 15 residues. CDR3 sequence: CASTYFIGTGNEQYF. CDR3 DNA sequence: TGTGCCAGCACCTATTTTATTGGGACAGGGAACGAGCAGTACTTC.

This clone was detected only a few times. This chain links TRBV27 with TRBJ1-5, with unresolved D. V gave up 5 bases and J gave up 7 bases, with 12 bases separating them. This CDR3 has 13 amino acids. Per germline, CDR1 MNHEY and CDR2 SMNVEV (reference sequence). The CDR3 DNA is TGTGCCAGCAGTGAAGGGTGGAGGCAGCCCCAGCATTTT. Translated, it gives CASSEGWRQPQHF.

This chain links TRBV7-9 with TRBJ1-6, with D perhaps matching TRBD1 (5 bases). CDR1 is SEHNR, CDR2 FQNEAQ, per germline (reference sequence). CDR3 length: 14 amino acids. Deletions cut 7 bases from V and 8 bases from J, with 15 bases between. CDR3 nucleotide sequence: TGTGCCAGCACCCCAGGGTCCGGAGATTCACCCCTCCACTTT. It is translated as CASTPGSGDSPLHF.

The chain has TRBV10-1 and TRBJ1-1; unclear D gene. Germline loops: CDR1 WNHNN, CDR2 SYGVQD (reference sequence). The CDR3 runs 16 residues. V was clipped by 6 bases and J by 2 bases, with 19 bases between them. CDR3 nucleotide sequence: TGCGCCAGCAGCGAGATAGTCGCGGGAACCAACACTGAAGCTTTCTTT. It specifies CASSEIVAGTNTEAFF.

The J gene is TRBJ2-7, the V gene TRBV11-1; 11 nucleotides match TRBD1. V lost 5 bases and J lost 3; bases outside the gene matches: 6. The germline CDR1 and CDR2 sequences are SGHAT and FQDESV (reference sequence). This CDR3 has 15 residues. The CDR3 DNA sequence: TGTGCCAGCAGCCTACCCGGGACAGGGGGCTACGAGCAGTACTTC. It codes for CASSLPGTGGYEQYF.

This rearrangement joins TRBV28 to TRBJ2-6; TRBD1 is a possible D gene (5 bases). Per germline, CDR1 MDHEN and CDR2 SYDVKM. The CDR3 is made up of 16 amino acids. V lost 6 bases to trimming and J lost 4 bases, with 16 bases between them. The CDR3 sequence: CASSFIGARGANVLTF. The CDR3 DNA follows: TGTGCCAGCAGCTTTATAGGGGCGCGCGGGGCCAACGTCCTGACTTTC.

V and J are TRBV4-3 and TRBJ2-3; D is unresolved. Trimming cost V 0 bases and J 0 bases, with 7 bases left between them. The germline V gene has CDR1 LGHNA and CDR2 YSLEER. This CDR3 has 15 residues. The CDR3 DNA reads TGCGCCAGCAGCCAAGATACAGCCAGCACAGATACGCAGTATTTT. This sequence encodes CASSQDTASTDTQYF.

V gene TRBV19 combines with J gene TRBJ1-5, with D perhaps TRBD1 (6 bases). V was trimmed by 6 bases and J by 7 bases, leaving 16 bases between them. CDR1 and CDR2 (germline): LNHDA, SQIVND (reference sequence). The CDR3 runs 14 residues. The CDR3 is CASSLLGAGQPQHF. The DNA for the CDR3 is TGTGCCAGTAGCCTGTTGGGGGCAGGGCAGCCCCAGCATTTT.

A single count supports this clone. The rearrangement uses TRBV28 and TRBJ2-7; 14 nucleotides match TRBD2. Germline V gene lookup returns CDR1 MDHEN and CDR2 SYDVKM. This CDR3 region has 15 residues. After removal of 5 bases from V and 6 bases from J, the junction contained 6 bases not matched to a gene. The DNA of the CDR3 is TGTGCCAGCAGTCCCGGGACTAGCGGGGGAGGCGAGCAGTACTTC. This sequence encodes CASSPGTSGGGEQYF.

V usage is TRBV4-1 and J usage is TRBJ2-7; 8 bases are shared with TRBD1. There are 15 residues in the CDR3. The trim removed 8 bases at V and 3 bases at J, leaving 12 bases unmatched. Per the germline V gene, CDR1 is MGHRA and CDR2 is YSYEKL. The CDR3 region is CASQKGTGDIYEQYF. The CDR3 DNA follows: TGCGCCAGCCAGAAAGGGACAGGCGACATCTACGAGCAGTACTTC.

V gene TRBV10-3 combines with J gene TRBJ2-1, with unresolved D. The CDR3 has 11 amino acids. Germline CDR1 and CDR2: ENHRY and SYGVKD. V was trimmed by 6 bases and J by 8 bases, leaving 8 bases between them. The CDR3 reads CAIREPDEQFF. CDR3 bases: TGTGCCATCAGAGAACCGGATGAGCAGTTCTTC.

This chain uses TRBV2 with TRBJ2-3; 7 positions match TRBD1. This CDR3 is 15 amino acids long. V trimming: 4 bases; J trimming: 0 bases; junction bases outside the gene matches: 4. The germline V gene has CDR1 SNHLY and CDR2 FYNNEI. CDR3 DNA sequence: TGTGCCAGCAGTGGACAGGGCGCTAGCACAGATACGCAGTATTTT. It codes for CASSGQGASTDTQYF.

CDR3 nucleotide sequence: TGTGCCAGTAGTGAGGACAGGGGAGATACGCAGTATTTT. Its translation is CASSEDRGDTQYF. V gene TRBV19 combines with J gene TRBJ2-3; 9 bases are a match to TRBD1. CDR3 size: 13 residues. The trim removed 5 bases at V and 5 bases at J, leaving 2 bases unmatched. The germline V gene encodes CDR1 LNHDA and CDR2 SQIVND (reference sequence).

The sample holds a few counts of this clone. The chain recombines TRBV7-9 with TRBJ1-2, with D possibly TRBD1 on 5 matching bases. CDR3 length: 12 residues. CDR1 is SEHNR, CDR2 FQNEAQ, per germline (reference sequence). The V end lost 4 bases, the J end lost 7 bases, and 10 bases lay between the germline ends. As DNA, the CDR3 is TGTGCCAGCAGCTCCCGGGACTTTGGCTACACCTTC. This sequence encodes CASSSRDFGYTF.